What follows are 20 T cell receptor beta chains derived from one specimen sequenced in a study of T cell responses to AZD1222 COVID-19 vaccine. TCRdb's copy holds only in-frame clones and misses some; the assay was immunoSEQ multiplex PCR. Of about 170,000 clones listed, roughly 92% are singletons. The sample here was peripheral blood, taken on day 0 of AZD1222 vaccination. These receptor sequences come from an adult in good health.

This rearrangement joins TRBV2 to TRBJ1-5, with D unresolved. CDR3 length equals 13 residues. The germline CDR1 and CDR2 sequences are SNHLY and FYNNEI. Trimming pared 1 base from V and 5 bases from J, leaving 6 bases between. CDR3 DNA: TGTGCCAGCAGTGAAGTCGGCGATCAGCCCCAGCATTTT. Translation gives CASSEVGDQPQHF.

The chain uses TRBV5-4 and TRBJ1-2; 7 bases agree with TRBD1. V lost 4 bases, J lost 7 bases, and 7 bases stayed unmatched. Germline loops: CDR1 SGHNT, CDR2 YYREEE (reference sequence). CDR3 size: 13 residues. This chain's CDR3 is CASSPERGLGYTF. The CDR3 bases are TGTGCCAGCAGCCCGGAAAGGGGGCTTGGCTACACCTTC.

This chain's CDR3 is CASIGRDRGIYGYTF. CDR3 in DNA: TGTGCCAGTATTGGGCGGGACAGGGGGATCTATGGCTACACCTTC. The chain joins TRBV19 to TRBJ1-2; 11 bases fit TRBD1. Germline V gene lookup returns CDR1 LNHDA and CDR2 SQIVND (reference sequence). This CDR3 has 15 amino acids. V shed 7 bases, J shed 4 bases, and the junction held 8 bases outside the gene matches. Combining the CDR3 with reference TRBV19 and TRBJ1-2 gives the whole variable domain DGGITQSPKYLFRKEGQNVTLSCEQNLNHDAMYWYRQDPGQGLRLIYYSQIVNDFQKGDIAEGYSVSREKKESFPLTVTSAQKNPTAFYLCASIGRDRGIYGYTFGSGTRLTVV.

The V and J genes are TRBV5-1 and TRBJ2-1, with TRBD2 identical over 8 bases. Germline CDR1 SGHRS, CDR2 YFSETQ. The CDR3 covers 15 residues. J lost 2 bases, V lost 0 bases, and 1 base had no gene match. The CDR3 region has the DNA TGCGCCAGCAGCTTGGAGACTAGCGCCTACAATGAGCAGTTCTTC. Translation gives CASSLETSAYNEQFF.

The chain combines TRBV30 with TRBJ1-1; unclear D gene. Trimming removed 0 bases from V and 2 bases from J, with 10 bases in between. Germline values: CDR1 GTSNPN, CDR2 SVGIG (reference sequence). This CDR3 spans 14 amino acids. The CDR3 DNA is TGTGCCTGGAGTGTACGCTTGGGAAACACTGAAGCTTTCTTT. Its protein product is CAWSVRLGNTEAFF.

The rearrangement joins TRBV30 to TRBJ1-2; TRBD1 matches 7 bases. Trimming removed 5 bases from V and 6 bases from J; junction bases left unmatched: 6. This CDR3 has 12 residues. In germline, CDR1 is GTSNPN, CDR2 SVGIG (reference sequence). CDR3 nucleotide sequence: TGTGCCTGGGGCAGGGGGACCCATGGCTACACCTTC. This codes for CAWGRGTHGYTF. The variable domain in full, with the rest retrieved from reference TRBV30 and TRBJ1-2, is SQTIHQWPATLVQPVGSPLSLECTVEGTSNPNLYWYRQAAGRGLQLLFYSVGIGQISSEVPQNLSASRPQDRQFILSSKKLLLSDSGFYLCAWGRGTHGYTFGSGTRLTVV.

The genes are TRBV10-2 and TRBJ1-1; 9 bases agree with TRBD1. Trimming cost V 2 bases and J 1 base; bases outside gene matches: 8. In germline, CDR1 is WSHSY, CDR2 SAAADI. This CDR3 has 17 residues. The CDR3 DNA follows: TGCGCCAGCAGTGAGCCTGGGACAGGGATGGGGAACACTGAAGCTTTCTTT. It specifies CASSEPGTGMGNTEAFF.

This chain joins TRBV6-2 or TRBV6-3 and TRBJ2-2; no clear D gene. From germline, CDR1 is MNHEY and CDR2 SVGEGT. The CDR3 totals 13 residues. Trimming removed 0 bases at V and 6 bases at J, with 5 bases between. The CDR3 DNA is TGTGCCAGCAGTTACTCGATCCCCGGGGAGCTGTTTTTT. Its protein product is CASSYSIPGELFF.

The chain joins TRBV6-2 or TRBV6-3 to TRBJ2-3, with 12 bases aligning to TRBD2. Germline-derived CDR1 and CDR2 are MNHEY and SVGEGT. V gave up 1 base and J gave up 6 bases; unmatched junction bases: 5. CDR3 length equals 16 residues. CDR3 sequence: CASSYWSSGRGDTQYF. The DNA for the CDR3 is TGTGCCAGCAGTTACTGGTCTAGCGGGAGGGGGGATACGCAGTATTTT.

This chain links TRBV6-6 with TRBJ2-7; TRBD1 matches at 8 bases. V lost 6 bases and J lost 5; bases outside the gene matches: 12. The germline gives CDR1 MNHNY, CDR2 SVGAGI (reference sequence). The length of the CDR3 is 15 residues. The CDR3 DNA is TGTGCCAGCAGACCCTCCGGACAGGGTTCCGACGAGCAGTACTTC. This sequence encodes CASRPSGQGSDEQYF.

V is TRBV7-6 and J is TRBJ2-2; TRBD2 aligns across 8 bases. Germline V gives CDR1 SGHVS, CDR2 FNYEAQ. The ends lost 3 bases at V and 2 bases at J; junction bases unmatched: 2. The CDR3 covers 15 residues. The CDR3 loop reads CASSLSGSNTGELFF. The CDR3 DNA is TGTGCCAGCAGCTTGAGCGGGAGCAACACCGGGGAGCTGTTTTTT.

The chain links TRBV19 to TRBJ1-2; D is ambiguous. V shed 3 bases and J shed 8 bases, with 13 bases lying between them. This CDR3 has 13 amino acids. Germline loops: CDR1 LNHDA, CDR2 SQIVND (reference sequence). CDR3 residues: CASSIMGSGGYTF. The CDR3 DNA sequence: TGTGCCAGTAGTATCATGGGGAGCGGAGGCTACACCTTC.

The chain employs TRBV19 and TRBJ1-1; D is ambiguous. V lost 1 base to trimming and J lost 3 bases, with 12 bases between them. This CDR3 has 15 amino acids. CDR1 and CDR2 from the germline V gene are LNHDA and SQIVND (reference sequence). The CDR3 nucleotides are TGTGCCAGTAGTATAGGGGTGACGGGTTACACTGAAGCTTTCTTT. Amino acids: CASSIGVTGYTEAFF.

CDR3 sequence reads: CASSIGTGAEQYF. The CDR3 DNA reads as TGTGCCAGTAGCATCGGGACAGGGGCCGAGCAGTACTTC. This chain connects TRBV19 to TRBJ2-7; 10 nucleotides agree with TRBD1. Losses at the gene ends were 6 bases for V and 6 bases for J; bases not matched to a gene: 5. CDR3 size: 13 residues. CDR1 and CDR2 (germline): LNHDA, SQIVND (reference sequence).

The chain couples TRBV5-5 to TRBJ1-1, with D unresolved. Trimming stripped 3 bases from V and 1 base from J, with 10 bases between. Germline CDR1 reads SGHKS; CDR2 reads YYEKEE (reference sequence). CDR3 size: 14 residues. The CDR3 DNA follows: TGTGCCAGCAGCTACCCCGGAGGGAACACTGAAGCTTTCTTT. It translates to CASSYPGGNTEAFF.

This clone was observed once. CDR3 sequence: CASSVGLLAGGEQYF. The DNA of the CDR3 is TGTGCCAGCAGCGTAGGTTTACTAGCGGGGGGGGAGCAGTACTTC. The chain links TRBV9 to TRBJ2-7; 13 bases line up with TRBD2. CDR1 and CDR2 (germline): SGDLS, YYNGEE. The trim removed 0 bases at V and 7 bases at J, leaving 4 bases unmatched. The CDR3 sequence is 15 residues long.

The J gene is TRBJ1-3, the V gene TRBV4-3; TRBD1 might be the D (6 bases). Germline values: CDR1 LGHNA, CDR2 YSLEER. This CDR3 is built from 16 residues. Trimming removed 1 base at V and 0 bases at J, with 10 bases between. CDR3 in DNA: TGCGCCAGCAGCCAAGGACAGGTCGGCTCTGGAAACACCATATATTTT. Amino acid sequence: CASSQGQVGSGNTIYF.

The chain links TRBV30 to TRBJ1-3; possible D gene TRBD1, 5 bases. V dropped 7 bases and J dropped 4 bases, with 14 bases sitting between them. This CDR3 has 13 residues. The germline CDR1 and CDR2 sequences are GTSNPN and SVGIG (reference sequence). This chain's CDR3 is CALLSDKGNTIYF. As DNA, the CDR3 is TGTGCCTTGCTATCGGACAAGGGAAACACCATATATTTT.

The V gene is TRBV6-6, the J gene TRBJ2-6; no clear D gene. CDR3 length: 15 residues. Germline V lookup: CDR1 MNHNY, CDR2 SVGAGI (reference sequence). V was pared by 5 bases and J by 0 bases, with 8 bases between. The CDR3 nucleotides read TGTGCCAGCAGTCCCTACAACTCTGGGGCCAACGTCCTGACTTTC. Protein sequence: CASSPYNSGANVLTF.

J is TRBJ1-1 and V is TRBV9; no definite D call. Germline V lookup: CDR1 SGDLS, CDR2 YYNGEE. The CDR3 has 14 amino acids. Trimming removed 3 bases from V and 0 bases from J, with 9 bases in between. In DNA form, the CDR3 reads TGTGCCAGCAGCGCGAGAAAGATGAACACTGAAGCTTTCTTT. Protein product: CASSARKMNTEAFF.